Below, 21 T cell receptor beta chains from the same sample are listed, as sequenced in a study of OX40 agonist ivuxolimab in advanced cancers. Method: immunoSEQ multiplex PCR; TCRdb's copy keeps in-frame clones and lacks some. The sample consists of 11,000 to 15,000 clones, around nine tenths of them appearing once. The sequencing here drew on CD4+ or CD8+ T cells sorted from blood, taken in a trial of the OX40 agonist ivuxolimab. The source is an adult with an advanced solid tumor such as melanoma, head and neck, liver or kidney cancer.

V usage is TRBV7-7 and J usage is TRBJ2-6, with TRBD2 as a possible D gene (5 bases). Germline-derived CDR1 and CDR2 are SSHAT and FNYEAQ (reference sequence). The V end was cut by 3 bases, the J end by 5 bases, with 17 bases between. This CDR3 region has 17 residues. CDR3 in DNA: TGTGCCAGCAGCTTTACTAGGCCACAAAGTCGGGCCAACGTCCTGACTTTC. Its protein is CASSFTRPQSRANVLTF.

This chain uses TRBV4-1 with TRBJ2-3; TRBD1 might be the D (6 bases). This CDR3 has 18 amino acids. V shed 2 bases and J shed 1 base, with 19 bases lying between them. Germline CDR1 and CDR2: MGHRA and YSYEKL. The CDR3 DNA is TGCGCCAGCAGCCAAAGGCCCTCTACAGGGTACGGCACAGATACGCAGTATTTT. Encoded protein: CASSQRPSTGYGTDTQYF.

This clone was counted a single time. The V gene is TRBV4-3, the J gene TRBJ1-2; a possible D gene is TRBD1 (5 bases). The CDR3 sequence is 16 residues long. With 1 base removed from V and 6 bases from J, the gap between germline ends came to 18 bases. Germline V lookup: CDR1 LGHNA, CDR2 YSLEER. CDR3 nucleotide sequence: TGCGCCAGCAGCCAAGGGGGGAGGGGCGGGGTGGATGGCTACACCTTC. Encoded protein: CASSQGGRGGVDGYTF.

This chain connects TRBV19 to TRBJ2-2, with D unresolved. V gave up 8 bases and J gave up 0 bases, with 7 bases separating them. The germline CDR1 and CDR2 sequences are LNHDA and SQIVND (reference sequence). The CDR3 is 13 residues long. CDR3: CASADANTGELFF. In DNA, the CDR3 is TGTGCCAGTGCGGACGCGAACACCGGGGAGCTGTTTTTT. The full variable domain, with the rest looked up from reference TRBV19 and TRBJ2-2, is DGGITQSPKYLFRKEGQNVTLSCEQNLNHDAMYWYRQDPGQGLRLIYYSQIVNDFQKGDIAEGYSVSREKKESFPLTVTSAQKNPTAFYLCASADANTGELFFGEGSRLTVL.

The CDR3 loop is CSARTHQAEQYF. The CDR3 nucleotides read TGCAGCGCCCGTACGCATCAAGCCGAGCAGTACTTC. This chain links TRBV29-1 with TRBJ2-7; D is unclear. The CDR3 sequence is 12 residues long. Per the germline V gene, CDR1 is SQVTM and CDR2 is ANQGSEA. V lost 7 bases and J 6 bases, leaving 16 bases between the germline ends.

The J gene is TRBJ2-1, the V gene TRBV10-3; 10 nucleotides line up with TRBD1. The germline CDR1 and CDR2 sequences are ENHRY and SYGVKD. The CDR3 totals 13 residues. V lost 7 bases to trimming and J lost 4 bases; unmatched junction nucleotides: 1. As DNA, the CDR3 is TGTGCCATCATGGACAGGGGGTACAATGAGCAGTTCTTC. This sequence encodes CAIMDRGYNEQFF.

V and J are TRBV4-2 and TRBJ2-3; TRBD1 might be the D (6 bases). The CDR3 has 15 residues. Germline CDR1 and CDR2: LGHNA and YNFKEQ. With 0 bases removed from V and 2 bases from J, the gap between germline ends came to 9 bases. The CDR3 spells CASSQDRGNTDTQYF. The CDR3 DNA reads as TGTGCCAGCAGCCAAGATAGGGGGAACACAGATACGCAGTATTTT.

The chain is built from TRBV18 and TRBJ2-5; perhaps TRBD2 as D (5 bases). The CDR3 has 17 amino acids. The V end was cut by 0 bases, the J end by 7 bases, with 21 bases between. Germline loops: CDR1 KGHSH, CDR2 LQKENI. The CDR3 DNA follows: TGTGCCAGCTCACCACCGGGCGTGTCCTCGGGGATCGGGACCCAGTACTTC. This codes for CASSPPGVSSGIGTQYF. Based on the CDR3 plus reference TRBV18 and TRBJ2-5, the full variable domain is NAGVMQNPRHLVRRRGQEARLRCSPMKGHSHVYWYRQLPEEGLKFMVYLQKENIIDESGMPKERFSAEFPKEGPSILRIQQVVRGDSAAYFCASSPPGVSSGIGTQYFGPGTRLLVL.

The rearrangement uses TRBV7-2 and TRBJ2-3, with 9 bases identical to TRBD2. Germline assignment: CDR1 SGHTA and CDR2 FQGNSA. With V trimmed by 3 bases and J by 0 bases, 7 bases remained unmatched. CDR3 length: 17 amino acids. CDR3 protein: CASSFMRGGWSTDTQYF. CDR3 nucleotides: TGTGCCAGCAGCTTCATGCGGGGGGGGTGGAGCACAGATACGCAGTATTTT.

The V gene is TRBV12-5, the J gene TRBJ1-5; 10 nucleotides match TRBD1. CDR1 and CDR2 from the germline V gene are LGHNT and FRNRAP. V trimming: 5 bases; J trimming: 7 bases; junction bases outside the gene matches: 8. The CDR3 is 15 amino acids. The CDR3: CASGPGTGVRQPQHF. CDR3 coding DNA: TGTGCTAGTGGTCCCGGGACAGGGGTACGGCAGCCCCAGCATTTT.

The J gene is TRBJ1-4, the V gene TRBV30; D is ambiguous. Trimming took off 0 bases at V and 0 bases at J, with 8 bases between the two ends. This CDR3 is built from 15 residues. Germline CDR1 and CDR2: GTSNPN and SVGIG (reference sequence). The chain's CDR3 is CAWSVGSATNEKLFF. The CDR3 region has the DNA TGTGCCTGGAGTGTAGGTTCCGCAACTAATGAAAAACTGTTTTTT.

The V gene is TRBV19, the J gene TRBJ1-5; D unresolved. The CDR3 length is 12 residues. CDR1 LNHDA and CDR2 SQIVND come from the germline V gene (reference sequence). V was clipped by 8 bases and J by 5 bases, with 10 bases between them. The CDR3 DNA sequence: TGTGCCAGTTCGGCAGGCTATCAGCCCCAGCATTTT. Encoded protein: CASSAGYQPQHF.

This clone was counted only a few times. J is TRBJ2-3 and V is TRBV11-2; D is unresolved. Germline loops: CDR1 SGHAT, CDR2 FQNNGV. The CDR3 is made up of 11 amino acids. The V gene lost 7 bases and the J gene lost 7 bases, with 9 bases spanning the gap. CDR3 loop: CASTLRNTQYF. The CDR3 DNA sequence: TGTGCCAGCACCCTGCGAAATACGCAGTATTTT.

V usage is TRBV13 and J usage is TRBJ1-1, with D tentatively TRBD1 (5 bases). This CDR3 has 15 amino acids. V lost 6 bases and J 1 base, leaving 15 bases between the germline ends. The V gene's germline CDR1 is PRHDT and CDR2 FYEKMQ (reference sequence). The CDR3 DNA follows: TGTGCCAGCAGTGGGGGAACCCTGAGGAACACTGAAGCTTTCTTT. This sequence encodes CASSGGTLRNTEAFF.

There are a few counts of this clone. The CDR3 sequence is CASSPGGGANVLTF. CDR3 DNA: TGTGCCAGCAGCCCAGGGGGTGGGGCCAACGTCCTGACTTTC. The chain couples TRBV6-4 to TRBJ2-6; 7 bases align to TRBD1. V dropped 6 bases and J dropped 3; count of bases not matched to a gene: 2. Looked up from germline, CDR1 is MRHNA and CDR2 is SNTAGT. CDR3 length equals 14 residues.

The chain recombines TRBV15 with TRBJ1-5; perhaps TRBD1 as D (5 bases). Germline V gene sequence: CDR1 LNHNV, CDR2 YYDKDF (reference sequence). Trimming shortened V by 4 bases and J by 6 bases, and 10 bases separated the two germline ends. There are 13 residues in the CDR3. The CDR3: CATSMGGTQPQHF. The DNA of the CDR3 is TGTGCCACCAGCATGGGAGGGACTCAGCCCCAGCATTTT.

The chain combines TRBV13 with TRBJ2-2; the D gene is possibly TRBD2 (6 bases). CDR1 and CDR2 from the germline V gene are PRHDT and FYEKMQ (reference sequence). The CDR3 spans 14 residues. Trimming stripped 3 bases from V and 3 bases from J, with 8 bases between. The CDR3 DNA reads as TGTGCCAGCAGCTTTGGGGAGGACACCGGGGAGCTGTTTTTT. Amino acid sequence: CASSFGEDTGELFF.

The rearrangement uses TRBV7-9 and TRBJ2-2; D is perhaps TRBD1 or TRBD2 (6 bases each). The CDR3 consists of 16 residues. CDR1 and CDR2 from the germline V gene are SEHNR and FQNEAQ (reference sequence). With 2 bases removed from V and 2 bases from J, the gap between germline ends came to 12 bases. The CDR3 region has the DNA TGTGCCAGCAGCTTATGGAGGGGACAAAACACCGGGGAGCTGTTTTTT. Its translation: CASSLWRGQNTGELFF.

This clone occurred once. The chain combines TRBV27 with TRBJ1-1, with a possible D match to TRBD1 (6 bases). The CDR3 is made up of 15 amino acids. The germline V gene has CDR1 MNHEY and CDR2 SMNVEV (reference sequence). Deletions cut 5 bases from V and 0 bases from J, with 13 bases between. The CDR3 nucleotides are TGTGCCAGCAGTACCGCTACAGGGATGAACACTGAAGCTTTCTTT. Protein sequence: CASSTATGMNTEAFF.

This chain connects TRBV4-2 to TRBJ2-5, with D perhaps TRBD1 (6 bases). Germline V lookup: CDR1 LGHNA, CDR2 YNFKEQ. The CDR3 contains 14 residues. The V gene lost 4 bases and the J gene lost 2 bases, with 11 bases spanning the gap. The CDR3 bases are TGTGCCAGCAGCCGGACGCAGGGGCAAGAGACCCAGTACTTC. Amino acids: CASSRTQGQETQYF.

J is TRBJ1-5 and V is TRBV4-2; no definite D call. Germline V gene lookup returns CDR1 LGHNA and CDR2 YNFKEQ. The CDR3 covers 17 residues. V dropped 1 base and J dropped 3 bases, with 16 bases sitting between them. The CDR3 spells CASSQGAVDIFNQPQHF. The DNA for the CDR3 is TGTGCCAGCAGCCAAGGGGCGGTTGACATCTTCAATCAGCCCCAGCATTTT.